This T cell receptor (beta chain) was sequenced during a study of OX40 agonist ivuxolimab in advanced cancers. Across the whole study: Ivuxolimab, an antibody that agonizes OX40 (CD134), was administered to the patients.

Measured with immunoSEQ multiplex PCR; TCRdb has only the in-frame clones, and not every one. Of just over 20,000 clones in the sample, around 82% were seen once. Sequenced here: CD4+ or CD8+ T cells sorted from blood, sampled in a trial of the OX40 agonist ivuxolimab. The clonotype comes from an adult with an advanced solid tumor such as melanoma, head and neck, liver or kidney cancer.

In nucleotides, the CDR3 is TGCGCCAGCAGCCCCCTCTCGGGGTCCTACGAGCAGTACTTC. It translates to CASSPLSGSYEQYF. V usage is TRBV5-1 and J usage is TRBJ2-7; D is possibly TRBD2 (5 bases). V gave up 4 bases and J gave up 1 base, with 12 bases separating them. CDR3 size: 14 residues. The germline CDR1 and CDR2 sequences are SGHRS and YFSETQ.